What follows are 17 T cell receptor beta chains derived from one specimen sequenced in a study of CD8+ T cells in alopecia areata (dated by TCRdb to the late 2010s). The intended sense of this specimen's time point label: baseline before oral tofacitinib. The library relied on the immunoSEQ multiplex PCR assay. For TCR sequencing, RNA was extracted from every sample and reverse transcribed into cDNA to serve as template. The source is immuneACCESS, and TCRdb retained only in-frame sequences with V and J called. Part of the clones is not carried over; for the studies checked, unresolved V genes explain less than half of this, and the remainder is unexplained. The sample includes some 130,000 clones, with about 47% observed a single time. The ten most abundant clones make up approximately 19% of the sample. The specimen comprised CD8+ T cells sorted from blood, sampled at week 0. The receptors come from a human donor with alopecia areata.

The rearrangement uses TRBV19 and TRBJ1-1; no clear D gene. The CDR3 totals 13 residues. Germline values: CDR1 LNHDA, CDR2 SQIVND (reference sequence). The germline V and J ends were trimmed by 5 bases and 6 bases, with 13 bases remaining between them. The CDR3 bases are TGTGCCAGTAGTTTAAGGGATGAGGCTGAAGCTTTCTTT. The encoded protein is CASSLRDEAEAFF.

The chain joins TRBV4-2 to TRBJ2-1, with 12 nucleotides matching TRBD2. This CDR3 region has 16 residues. The trim removed 0 bases at V and 4 bases at J, leaving 1 base unmatched. The germline CDR1 and CDR2 sequences are LGHNA and YNFKEQ. Here the CDR3 DNA reads TGTGCCAGCAGCCAAGATACTAGCGGGGGGTACAATGAGCAGTTCTTC. Its translation: CASSQDTSGGYNEQFF.

This chain connects TRBV30 to TRBJ1-5, with unresolved D. Germline CDR1 GTSNPN, CDR2 SVGIG (reference sequence). V lost 5 bases and J 1 base, leaving 9 bases between the germline ends. The CDR3 sequence is 13 residues long. DNA for the CDR3: TGTGCCTGGGGAGAGGAGAGCAATCAGCCCCAGCATTTT. This codes for CAWGEESNQPQHF.

This clone was seen more than once but under ten times. V is TRBV7-6 and J is TRBJ2-4, with 7 bases aligning to TRBD1. The CDR3 is 16 amino acids. Germline V gene lookup returns CDR1 SGHVS and CDR2 FNYEAQ. Losses at the gene ends were 3 bases for V and 7 bases for J; bases not matched to a gene: 12. DNA for the CDR3: TGTGCCAGCAGCTTTGGGGACAGCCCCCCGCGGAACATTCAGTACTTC. Encoded protein: CASSFGDSPPRNIQYF.

The V gene is TRBV6-6, the J gene TRBJ1-6, with TRBD1 matching 7 bases. The CDR3 extends over 14 amino acids. The J segment lost 11 bases and the V segment lost 7 bases, leaving 11 bases of the junction unmatched. The V gene's germline CDR1 is MNHNY and CDR2 SVGAGI (reference sequence). CDR3 amino acids: CASILQGRGAPLHF. CDR3 sequence (DNA): TGTGCCAGCATCCTACAGGGGCGCGGTGCACCCCTCCACTTT.

Only a few counts were recorded for this clone. The rearrangement links TRBV7-9 to TRBJ1-2; 7 nucleotides line up with TRBD1. This CDR3 has 13 amino acids. Germline V gene data show CDR1 as SEHNR and CDR2 as FQNEAQ (reference sequence). Trimming took 3 bases from V and 4 from J; bases not matched to a gene: 2. As DNA, the CDR3 is TGTGCCAGCAGCTTCGACAGGGTCTATGGCTACACCTTC. This codes for CASSFDRVYGYTF.

The V call is TRBV30, the J call TRBJ2-7; D perhaps matches TRBD2 (6 bases). V shed 0 bases and J shed 4 bases, with 10 bases lying between them. Germline V gene sequence: CDR1 GTSNPN, CDR2 SVGIG (reference sequence). The CDR3 runs to 13 residues. The CDR3 DNA is TGTGCCTGGAGTGTATTCGGGGGATACGAGCAGTACTTC. Its protein product is CAWSVFGGYEQYF.

The CDR3 DNA reads TGTGCCAGCAGCTTAGAGTATACGGAGCGGGGCGATGAGCAGTTCTTC. Translating gives CASSLEYTERGDEQFF. The rearrangement uses TRBV7-6 and TRBJ2-1; 7 bases fit TRBD2. The CDR3 runs to 16 residues. The V gene end was trimmed by 1 base and the J gene end by 8 bases; junction bases not matched to a gene: 11. CDR1 and CDR2 (germline): SGHVS, FNYEAQ.

The chain uses TRBV27 and TRBJ2-7, with TRBD1 identical over 9 bases. CDR3 length: 17 amino acids. Germline-derived CDR1 and CDR2 are MNHEY and SMNVEV (reference sequence). V shed 5 bases and J 0 bases; nucleotides not matched to a gene: 11. DNA of the CDR3: TGTGCCAGCAGTCCTCTCGGACAGGGGTCATACTCCTACGAGCAGTACTTC. Translating it yields CASSPLGQGSYSYEQYF.

The rearrangement links TRBV5-1 to TRBJ2-1; maybe TRBD1 (6 bases). CDR1 is SGHRS and CDR2 is YFSETQ in the germline V gene. Trimming took 2 bases from V and 5 from J, leaving 8 bases between them. The CDR3 runs 13 residues. CDR3 residues: CASSFRGNNEQFF. The CDR3, as DNA: TGCGCCAGCAGCTTCAGGGGAAACAATGAGCAGTTCTTC.

This clone was observed a handful of times. The rearrangement links TRBV19 to TRBJ2-7, with 9 positions matching TRBD1. CDR1 is LNHDA and CDR2 is SQIVND in the germline V gene (reference sequence). J lost 5 bases, V lost 5 bases, and 4 bases had no gene match. This CDR3 has 13 amino acids. This CDR3 reads CASSAGQGNEQYF. The DNA of the CDR3 is TGTGCCAGTAGTGCCGGACAGGGGAACGAGCAGTACTTC.

The V call is TRBV5-6, the J call TRBJ2-7; D may be TRBD1 (6 bases). This CDR3 contains 12 residues. V was shortened by 0 bases and J by 5 bases, with 6 bases between the two germline ends. The germline V gene has CDR1 SGHDT and CDR2 YYEEEE. The CDR3, as DNA: TGTGCCAGCAGCTTGGGGGACAACGAGCAGTACTTC. Translating it yields CASSLGDNEQYF. Complete variable domain (other parts from reference TRBV5-6 and TRBJ2-7): DAGVTQSPTHLIKTRGQQVTLRCSPKSGHDTVSWYQQALGQGPQFIFQYYEEEERQRGNFPDRFSGHQFPNYSSELNVNALLLGDSALYLCASSLGDNEQYFGPGTRLTVT.

J is TRBJ2-7 and V is TRBV15; 9 nucleotides agree with TRBD1. Germline-derived CDR1 and CDR2 are LNHNV and YYDKDF (reference sequence). V shed 2 bases, J shed 2 bases, and the junction held 10 bases outside the gene matches. The CDR3 runs to 17 residues. This chain's CDR3 is CATSRIPLDRGPYEQYF. CDR3 bases: TGTGCCACCAGCAGAATTCCCTTGGACAGGGGCCCCTACGAGCAGTACTTC.

The V and J genes are TRBV4-3 and TRBJ2-7; D gene unclear. The V end lost 0 bases, the J end lost 3 bases, and 15 bases lay between the germline ends. The CDR3 totals 16 residues. Germline loops: CDR1 LGHNA, CDR2 YSLEER. The CDR3 bases are TGCGCCAGCAGCCAAGATCTTACAGCCCAATTCTACGAGCAGTACTTC. Translating it yields CASSQDLTAQFYEQYF.

This chain uses TRBV5-6 with TRBJ1-1; no firm D call. The CDR3 sequence is 13 residues long. V gave up 4 bases and J gave up 1 base, with 8 bases separating them. Germline CDR1 SGHDT, CDR2 YYEEEE. The CDR3 loop is CASSRIGNTEAFF. CDR3 bases: TGTGCCAGCAGCAGGATTGGGAACACTGAAGCTTTCTTT.

V gene TRBV30 combines with J gene TRBJ2-1; 9 nucleotides agree with TRBD1. This CDR3 comprises 14 residues. CDR1 and CDR2 from the germline V gene are GTSNPN and SVGIG (reference sequence). The ends lost 2 bases at V and 8 bases at J; junction bases unmatched: 7. The CDR3 nucleotides read TGTGCCTGGAGTCCGGGACAGGGTAGAGATGAGCAGTTCTTC. It specifies CAWSPGQGRDEQFF.

The CDR3 bases are TGTGCCAGCAGCTTGGCCGGAAACAGTCCGGGGGAGCAGTACTTC. Protein product: CASSLAGNSPGEQYF. The rearrangement joins TRBV5-6 to TRBJ2-7; D is perhaps TRBD2 (5 bases). This CDR3 spans 15 amino acids. Germline V gene lookup returns CDR1 SGHDT and CDR2 YYEEEE. Deletions cut 0 bases from V and 7 bases from J, with 17 bases between.